The next 23 T cell receptor beta chains were all read from a single sample in a study of T cell repertoires in cytomegalovirus infection. TCRdb re-analysed the reads in MiXCR, keeping a single row per CDR3 protein. The sample consists of roughly 320,000 distinct CDR3 sequences, more than 8% of them appearing once. Sequenced: PBMCs. Every receptor here comes from a human donor in good health (CMV status not recorded). Some clones in this sample may be carry-over from other donors' samples.

The rearrangement joins TRBV12-3 or TRBV12-4 to TRBJ2-5; D is unclear. The CDR3 is 14 amino acids. Trimming removed 6 bases at V and 1 base at J, with 12 bases between. The CDR3 loop is CASSPRLFQETQYF. The DNA for the CDR3 is TGTGCCAGCAGCCCTCGACTGTTCCAAGAGACCCAGTACTTC.

The genes are TRBV2 and TRBJ2-3; D may be TRBD1 (5 bases). CDR1 is SNHLY and CDR2 is FYNNEI in the germline V gene. The CDR3 extends over 13 amino acids. The V gene lost 10 bases and the J gene lost 3 bases, with 14 bases spanning the gap. CDR3 nucleotides: TGTGCCACCCGCTGGGGCTTAACAGATACGCAGTATTTT. Protein product: CATRWGLTDTQYF.

This clonotype was detected a few times. This chain connects TRBV5-6 to TRBJ2-1; D ambiguous. Trimming pared 0 bases from V and 5 bases from J, leaving 15 bases between. Germline CDR1 SGHDT, CDR2 YYEEEE. This CDR3 spans 16 amino acids. The CDR3 nucleotides are TGTGCCAGCAGCTTGGAGGATAGCCCACCAAACAATGAGCAGTTCTTC. Translation: CASSLEDSPPNNEQFF. Based on the CDR3 plus reference TRBV5-6 and TRBJ2-1, the full variable domain is DAGVTQSPTHLIKTRGQQVTLRCSPKSGHDTVSWYQQALGQGPQFIFQYYEEEERQRGNFPDRFSGHQFPNYSSELNVNALLLGDSALYLCASSLEDSPPNNEQFFGPGTRLTVL.

This clonotype came up a few times. The V gene is TRBV7-3, the J gene TRBJ2-7; D uncertain. CDR3 length equals 13 residues. Trimming pared 5 bases from V and 0 bases from J, leaving 8 bases between. The V gene's germline CDR1 is SGHTA and CDR2 FQGTGA. CDR3 sequence reads: CASSAPNSYEQYF. CDR3 bases: TGTGCCAGCAGCGCTCCAAACTCCTACGAGCAGTACTTC.

This clonotype was seen at least ten times. V usage is TRBV25-1 and J usage is TRBJ1-2; 7 bases map to TRBD1. Per germline, CDR1 MGHDK and CDR2 SYGVNS. This CDR3 has 14 residues. V dropped 6 bases and J dropped 6; count of bases not matched to a gene: 10. This CDR3 is CASSIGQVGDGYTF. DNA for the CDR3: TGTGCCAGCAGCATAGGACAGGTTGGTGATGGCTACACCTTC.

Ten or more counts support this clonotype. The rearrangement joins TRBV7-2 to TRBJ1-6, with a weak D call TRBD1 (6 bases). The CDR3 runs to 16 residues. The V end lost 5 bases, the J end lost 5 bases, and 16 bases lay between the germline ends. The germline V gene encodes CDR1 SGHTA and CDR2 FQGNSA. CDR3 DNA sequence: TGTGCCAGCAGCCCCCAGCGGGGGGGCCATAATTCACCCCTCCACTTT. This encodes CASSPQRGGHNSPLHF.

This clonotype was observed a handful of times. The chain couples TRBV7-2 to TRBJ2-5; 8 nucleotides line up with TRBD1. Germline loops: CDR1 SGHTA, CDR2 FQGNSA. V dropped 4 bases and J dropped 5; count of bases not matched to a gene: 9. The CDR3 spans 15 residues. The CDR3 spells CASSSRQGAAETQYF. For the CDR3, the DNA is TGTGCCAGCAGCTCCCGTCAGGGGGCGGCGGAGACCCAGTACTTC.

Ten or more counts support this clonotype. The CDR3 nucleotides read TGTGCCAGCACCTCACAGGGCTGGCGAAACATTCAGTACTTC. It specifies CASTSQGWRNIQYF. The chain joins TRBV6-2 or TRBV6-3 to TRBJ2-4, with a weak D call TRBD1 (6 bases). The CDR3 consists of 14 residues. The ends were cut back, 7 bases at V and 6 bases at J, with 16 bases in the middle. Germline CDR1 reads MNHEY; CDR2 reads SVGEGT.

The chain employs TRBV2 and TRBJ2-1; maybe TRBD1 (6 bases). The CDR3 covers 15 residues. V lost 6 bases and J lost 4, with 16 bases in between. CDR1 and CDR2 (germline): SNHLY, FYNNEI. The CDR3 protein is CASSAGVISYNEQFF. As DNA, the CDR3 is TGTGCCAGCAGCGCAGGGGTAATATCGTACAATGAGCAGTTCTTC.

Ten or more counts support this clonotype. The chain uses TRBV6-2 or TRBV6-3 and TRBJ1-1; maybe TRBD1 (6 bases). Trimming cost V 7 bases and J 1 base, with 13 bases left between them. The CDR3 length is 14 residues. Looked up from germline, CDR1 is MNHEY and CDR2 is SVGEGT. The CDR3 region is CASTPGVRNTEAFF. The DNA of the CDR3 is TGTGCCAGCACCCCAGGGGTCAGGAACACTGAAGCTTTCTTT.

There are a few counts of this clonotype. The chain has TRBV2 and TRBJ1-2, with D tentatively TRBD1 (5 bases). Looked up from germline, CDR1 is SNHLY and CDR2 is FYNNEI. The CDR3 loop spans 15 amino acids. Trimming took 3 bases from V and 7 from J, leaving 18 bases between them. The CDR3 sequence is CASSEEQGVISGYTF. CDR3 bases: TGTGCCAGCAGTGAGGAGCAGGGTGTCATCTCTGGCTACACCTTC.

This clonotype was seen only a few times. This sequence joins TRBV7-2 and TRBJ2-1; D ambiguous. CDR1 and CDR2 from the germline V gene are SGHTA and FQGNSA. Trimming removed 1 base from V and 10 bases from J, with 17 bases in between. There are 15 residues in the CDR3. CDR3 DNA: TGTGCCAGCAGCTTAGGTCCTCGCCCACAAGGGGAGCAGTTCTTC. Amino acid sequence: CASSLGPRPQGEQFF.

In DNA form, the CDR3 reads TGTGCCAGTAGTACACACCGGGACGTTGAGCAGTTCTTC. Encoded protein: CASSTHRDVEQFF. The chain couples TRBV19 to TRBJ2-1; D tentatively reads TRBD1 or TRBD2 (5 bases each). The CDR3 sequence is 13 residues long. The V end was cut by 4 bases, the J end by 9 bases, with 13 bases between. Per germline, CDR1 LNHDA and CDR2 SQIVND (reference sequence).

The V call is TRBV6-2 or TRBV6-3, the J call TRBJ2-3; 12 bases match TRBD2. The trim removed 7 bases at V and 5 bases at J, leaving 7 bases unmatched. Germline V lookup: CDR1 MNHEY, CDR2 SVGEGT. This CDR3 is 15 amino acids long. CDR3 sequence: CASTRLAGARDTQYF. The CDR3 DNA sequence: TGTGCCAGCACGAGACTAGCGGGAGCGAGAGATACGCAGTATTTT.

The CDR3 region has the DNA TGTGCCAGCAGTGAAGGAACGTACCAAGAGACCCAGTACTTC. As protein: CASSEGTYQETQYF. The chain is built from TRBV6-1 and TRBJ2-5; D is undetermined. The V end lost 1 base, the J end lost 0 bases, and 6 bases lay between the germline ends. CDR3 length equals 14 residues. CDR1 MNHNS and CDR2 SASEGT come from the germline V gene.

This clonotype appeared many times. The rearrangement links TRBV7-9 to TRBJ1-6; possible D gene TRBD1, 6 bases. The germline gives CDR1 SEHNR, CDR2 FQNEAQ (reference sequence). This CDR3 has 15 residues. Between the trimmed V and J ends, which lost 2 bases and 10 bases, there was a span of 15 bases. The CDR3 sequence: CASSLHNWDTSPLHF. The DNA of the CDR3 is TGTGCCAGCAGCTTACACAACTGGGACACCTCACCCCTCCACTTT.

A few counts support this clonotype. The rearrangement uses TRBV6-5 and TRBJ2-7; maybe TRBD2 (6 bases). The CDR3 is made up of 15 amino acids. Trimming took 6 bases from V and 5 from J, leaving 20 bases between them. The germline V gene has CDR1 MNHEY and CDR2 SVGAGI. CDR3 DNA: TGTGCCAGCAGCCATACGGGGGACCTAGGCAACGAGCAGTACTTC. Residues: CASSHTGDLGNEQYF.

With respect to this clonotype: A much bigger clone sits one base away, suggesting this may be a read error. The rearrangement uses TRBV19 and TRBJ2-5; 8 bases are shared with TRBD2. Germline V CDR1 and CDR2: LNHDA, SQIVND (reference sequence). The CDR3 spans 16 residues. CDR3 sequence (DNA): TGTGCCAGTAGCGATGGGGGAGCGGGGGCGCAAGAGACCCTGTACTTC. Its protein product is CASSDGGAGAQETLYF.

This clonotype was found many times. The V and J genes are TRBV5-5 and TRBJ2-2; D gene ambiguous. The CDR3 is 11 residues long. Trimming pared 0 bases from V and 8 bases from J, leaving 2 bases between. CDR1 is SGHKS and CDR2 is YYEKEE in the germline V gene (reference sequence). CDR3: CASSLDGELFF. CDR3 sequence (DNA): TGTGCCAGCAGCTTGGATGGGGAGCTGTTTTTT.

This clonotype was seen a handful of times. This chain connects TRBV2 to TRBJ2-5; TRBD2 might be the D (6 bases). The CDR3 runs 15 residues. V gave up 1 base and J gave up 0 bases, with 9 bases separating them. Germline values: CDR1 SNHLY, CDR2 FYNNEI. This CDR3 is CASSEERENQETQYF. CDR3 bases: TGTGCCAGCAGTGAAGAACGGGAGAACCAAGAGACCCAGTACTTC. Based on the CDR3 plus reference TRBV2 and TRBJ2-5, the full variable domain is EPEVTQTPSHQVTQMGQEVILRCVPISNHLYFYWYRQILGQKVEFLVSFYNNEISEKSEIFDDQFSVERPDGSNFTLKIRSTKLEDSAMYFCASSEERENQETQYFGPGTRLLVL.

This clonotype has a count of ten or more. The V and J genes are TRBV7-2 and TRBJ2-2; possibly TRBD1 for D (6 bases). This CDR3 region has 15 residues. Trimming stripped 2 bases from V and 6 bases from J, with 13 bases between. Germline CDR1 and CDR2: SGHTA and FQGNSA. The CDR3 protein is CASSLRAGVPGELFF. The CDR3 coding sequence is TGTGCCAGCAGCTTAAGGGCAGGGGTTCCCGGGGAGCTGTTTTTT.

A word on this clonotype: A much larger clone sits a single nucleotide away, making a read error possible. V and J are TRBV12-3 or TRBV12-4 and TRBJ2-1; 14 nucleotides agree with TRBD2. The CDR3 is made up of 17 amino acids. CDR3 sequence reads: CACSPWTSGRPYNEQFF. As DNA, the CDR3 is TGTGCCTGCAGTCCGTGGACTAGCGGGAGGCCCTACAATGAGCAGTTCTTC.

The chain carries TRBV5-4 and TRBJ2-5; the match to TRBD1 covers 9 bases. With 4 bases clipped from V and 1 base from J, the junction kept 8 bases outside the gene matches. The CDR3 has 16 residues. Germline CDR1 reads SGHNT; CDR2 reads YYREEE (reference sequence). CDR3 sequence (DNA): TGTGCCAGCAGCCTGGAACAGGGGGCGATCCAAGAGACCCAGTACTTC. Its translation: CASSLEQGAIQETQYF.